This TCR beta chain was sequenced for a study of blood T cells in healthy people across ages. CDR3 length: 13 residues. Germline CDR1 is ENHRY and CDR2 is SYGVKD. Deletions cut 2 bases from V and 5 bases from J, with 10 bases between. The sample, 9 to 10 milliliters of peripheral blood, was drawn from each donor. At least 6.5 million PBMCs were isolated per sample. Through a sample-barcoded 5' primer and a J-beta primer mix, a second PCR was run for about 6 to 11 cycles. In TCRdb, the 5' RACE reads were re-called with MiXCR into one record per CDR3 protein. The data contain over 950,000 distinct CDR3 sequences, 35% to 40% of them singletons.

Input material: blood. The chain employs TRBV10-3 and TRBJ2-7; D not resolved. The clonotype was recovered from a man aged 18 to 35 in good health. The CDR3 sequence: CAISERQAHEQYF. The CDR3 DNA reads TGTGCCATCAGTGAGCGGCAGGCCCACGAGCAGTACTTC.